A selection of T cell receptor beta chains follows, all from one sample in a study of cytomegalovirus exposure and HLA in healthy donors. Using immunoSEQ multiplex PCR, the repertoire was profiled, and TCRdb retains in-frame clones only, with some absent. The profile covers 170,000 or so clones, with about four fifths appearing a single time and around 0.41% taken by the ten largest. The material sequenced was PBMCs. The receptors derive from a boy between 2 and 10 years old in good health and CMV-seronegative. Each CDR3 is given with its conserved first and last residue. The order of the fields is CDR3 DNA, CDR3 protein, J gene, clone size, D gene, V gene. A D gene is named only where the DNA matches it firmly. The size of a clone is reported for some rows only, either as once, few or many, or as a class for expanded clones.

TGTGCCAGCAGTGGGTGGGGAGGGGAGAATGAGCAGTTCTTC	CASSGWGGENEQFF	TRBJ2-1	-	TRBD2	TRBV25-1
TGCGCCACCGCCCCAACCGGGACAGGGGCCGTGGGCTACACCTTC	CATAPTGTGAVGYTF	TRBJ1-2	-	TRBD1	TRBV4-1
TGTGCCAGCAGTTTATCAGGGGCCTCGCGGGGCGTTACGCAGTATTTT	CASSLSGASRGVTQYF	TRBJ2-3	-	-	TRBV27
TGTGCCAGTAGTTCCGGACAGGTAGACAATCAGCCCCAGCATTTT	CASSSGQVDNQPQHF	TRBJ1-5	-	TRBD1	TRBV19
TGCGCCAGCAGCTTGGAACCGGACAGGGAATGGAGCAATCAGCCCCAGCATTTT	CASSLEPDREWSNQPQHF	TRBJ1-5	-	TRBD1	TRBV5-1
TGTGCCAGTAGTGCAGGGATCAACTATGGCTACACCTTC	CASSAGINYGYTF	TRBJ1-2	-	-	TRBV19
TGTGCCAGCAGGGACTCATCATCGAACACTGAAGCTTTCTTT	CASRDSSSNTEAFF	TRBJ1-1	-	-	TRBV28
TGTGCCAGTAGTAGGGCGGGGACCTACGAGCAGTACTTC	CASSRAGTYEQYF	TRBJ2-7	once	-	TRBV19
TGTGCCAGCAGTTCCGGGACTAGCGGGAGAACCCCCACAGATACGCAGTATTTT	CASSSGTSGRTPTDTQYF	TRBJ2-3	-	TRBD2	TRBV2
TGTGCCAGCAGCCCTCCAGGGATCGGCACAGATACGCAGTATTTT	CASSPPGIGTDTQYF	TRBJ2-3	-	-	TRBV7-9
TGTGCCACCAGCAGAGATTGGGCCCAGGTTGAGATCACCGGGGAGCTGTTTTTT	CATSRDWAQVEITGELFF	TRBJ2-2	-	-	TRBV15
TGTGCCTGGAGTGCCCCTTGGACAGTGAACACTGAAGCTTTCTTT	CAWSAPWTVNTEAFF	TRBJ1-1	once	-	TRBV30
TGTGCCAGTAGTATAGCCTCGAGGTCGATGGGCTATGGCTACACCTTC	CASSIASRSMGYGYTF	TRBJ1-2	-	-	TRBV19
TGTGCCAGCAGGTACAAACACACTGAAGCTTTCTTT	CASRYKHTEAFF	TRBJ1-1	-	-	TRBV6-1
TGTGCCAGCAGTTTAACGGGTTCCTATCAGCCCCAGCATTTT	CASSLTGSYQPQHF	TRBJ1-5	-	-	TRBV27
TGTGCCAGCAGCACAGGGGGCGAGGACACTGAAGCTTTCTTT	CASSTGGEDTEAFF	TRBJ1-1	-	TRBD1	TRBV2
TGTGCCACCAGCATAGGGGACTATGGCTACACCTTC	CATSIGDYGYTF	TRBJ1-2	-	-	TRBV15
TGTGCCAGCAGTGGGACAGCTTACGAGCAGTACTTC	CASSGTAYEQYF	TRBJ2-7	-	TRBD1	TRBV28
TGCGCCAGCAGCTTGGGAACAGGGTTTGACACCGGGGAGCTGTTTTTT	CASSLGTGFDTGELFF	TRBJ2-2	-	-	TRBV5-1
TGTGCCAGCAGTTTTGCAAGTCAACTCTCCTACGAGCAGTACTTC	CASSFASQLSYEQYF	TRBJ2-7	-	-	TRBV27
TGTGCCAGTAGACCATATTCAGACAGGGGAAATCAGCCCCAGCATTTT	CASRPYSDRGNQPQHF	TRBJ1-5	-	TRBD1	TRBV19
TGTGCCAGCAGGAAAATTAGCGTCTACGAGCAGTACTTC	CASRKISVYEQYF	TRBJ2-7	-	-	TRBV6-5
TGCGCCAGCAGCAGCTACCGGGACAGGGAAGCGGGCAATCAGCCCCAGCATTTT	CASSSYRDREAGNQPQHF	TRBJ1-5	-	TRBD1	TRBV10-2
TGTGCCAGCAGCTTGACTAGCGCAAACCACGAGCAGTACTTC	CASSLTSANHEQYF	TRBJ2-7	-	TRBD2	TRBV7-2
TGTGCCAGCAGCTTAGGGGGTCTAGCGGGAATGGAGACCCAGTACTTC	CASSLGGLAGMETQYF	TRBJ2-5	-	TRBD2	TRBV5-6
TGTGCCAGTAGCCACTTTTGGGACAGGGGCAATGAGCAGTTCTTC	CASSHFWDRGNEQFF	TRBJ2-1	-	TRBD1	TRBV19
TGTGCCAGCAGCCCGGGGACAGGGGGCCCCTACGAGCAGTACTTC	CASSPGTGGPYEQYF	TRBJ2-7	few	TRBD1	TRBV5-4
TGTGCCAGCAGTTCTTACAGGGGGGACACAGATACGCAGTATTTT	CASSSYRGDTDTQYF	TRBJ2-3	-	TRBD1	TRBV5-4
TGTGCCAGCAGCGTAGTAATAGCACCCAACACCGGGGAGCTGTTTTTT	CASSVVIAPNTGELFF	TRBJ2-2	-	-	TRBV9
TGTGCCTGGATGAGAGCGGGAGCGATCACAGATACGCAGTATTTT	CAWMRAGAITDTQYF	TRBJ2-3	-	TRBD2	TRBV30
TGTGCCAGCAGTGGTGACAGGGGCGCCTACAATGAGCAGTTCTTC	CASSGDRGAYNEQFF	TRBJ2-1	once	TRBD1	TRBV6-1
TGCGCCAGCAGCAAGGTAGCGGATAGCTCCTACAATGAGCAGTTCTTC	CASSKVADSSYNEQFF	TRBJ2-1	-	-	TRBV5-1
TGTGCCAGCAGTGAACCCGGGAATGACTACGAGCAGTACTTC	CASSEPGNDYEQYF	TRBJ2-7	-	-	TRBV6-1
TGTGCCAGCAGCCTACAGGGACGGGAGACCCAGTACTTC	CASSLQGRETQYF	TRBJ2-5	-	-	TRBV4-2
TGTGCCAGGGACAGGGGACTGCCTCAAGAGACCCAGTACTTC	CARDRGLPQETQYF	TRBJ2-5	-	-	TRBV21-1
TGCGCCAGCAGCTTAGAAGCGGGGGGGATCTCCTACAATGAGCAGTTCTTC	CASSLEAGGISYNEQFF	TRBJ2-1	-	TRBD2	TRBV5-1
TGTGCCAGCAGCGTAGCTCCAGCGGGAGGGGAAGATACGCAGTATTTT	CASSVAPAGGEDTQYF	TRBJ2-3	-	TRBD2	TRBV9
TGCAGCGCCGGACTAGCGGGAGCCTACGAGCAGTACTTC	CSAGLAGAYEQYF	TRBJ2-7	-	TRBD2	TRBV29-1
TGTGCCAGTACCCAACTAGCGGGGGGACTCCTCACAGATACGCAGTATTTT	CASTQLAGGLLTDTQYF	TRBJ2-3	-	TRBD2	TRBV19
TGTGCCAGCACCGATAGCGGGAGGGGGACAGATACGCAGTATTTT	CASTDSGRGTDTQYF	TRBJ2-3	-	TRBD2	TRBV5-4
TGCAGCGTTGAGGGACAGGGGGCGCCTGTTTCGAACTATGGCTACACCTTC	CSVEGQGAPVSNYGYTF	TRBJ1-2	-	TRBD1	TRBV29-1
TGTGCCAGCAGCTTAGGGACTAGCGTCGACGAGCAGTACTTC	CASSLGTSVDEQYF	TRBJ2-7	-	TRBD2	TRBV7-6
TGTGCCAGCAGTTTCGGGGGGGGCAGATTGAACACTGAAGCTTTCTTT	CASSFGGGRLNTEAFF	TRBJ1-1	-	-	TRBV28
TGTGCCAGTAGTCGGGGACAGGGGGCTTATCAGCCCCAGCATTTT	CASSRGQGAYQPQHF	TRBJ1-5	-	TRBD1	TRBV19